The rows below give T cell receptor beta chains drawn from one sample of a study of T-cell reconstitution after alpha-beta-depleted transplantation in children. TCRdb itself ran the PCR reads through MiXCR, one entry per CDR3 protein. The table records hundreds of thousands of distinct CDR3 sequences, about an eighth of them present only once. The material was PBMCs, mostly from graft donor cells, obtained 360 days after TCRalphabeta/CD19-depleted stem cell transplant. All receptors derive from a male patient aged 5 to 17 who had a stem cell transplant for acute myeloid leukemia, so the T cells may come from the graft donor. Each CDR3 is given with its conserved first and last residue. D genes are given only for firm matches. Clone size is shown for a subset of rows, as once, few, many or a class of expanded clone.

TRBD1	TRBJ2-4	TRBV29-1	many	CSVYSGGDKKNIQYF	TGCAGCGTATACTCAGGGGGTGATAAGAAAAACATTCAGTACTTC
TRBD2	TRBJ2-2	TRBV4-2	NA	CASSQAPRTSGRRKAGELFF	TGTGCCAGCAGCCAAGCCCCGAGGACTAGCGGGAGAAGAAAGGCCGGGGAGCTGTTTTTT
NA	TRBJ2-7	TRBV27	many	CASSFLAVGGISYEQYF	TGTGCCAGCAGTTTCTTGGCGGTCGGCGGGATTTCCTACGAGCAGTACTTC
TRBD2	TRBJ2-1	TRBV7-8	few	CASSFRNPNSGSYYNEQFF	TGTGCCAGCAGCTTTAGAAATCCGAATAGCGGGAGTTACTACAATGAGCAGTTCTTC
NA	TRBJ1-5	TRBV20-1	NA	CSASSRGQPQHF	TGCAGTGCTAGTAGCAGGGGCCAGCCCCAGCATTTT
NA	TRBJ2-2	TRBV18	few	CASSPPFGHGELFF	TGTGCCAGCTCACCACCGTTCGGGCACGGGGAGCTGTTTTTT
TRBD2	TRBJ2-1	TRBV15	few	CATSERLAGGPSNEQFF	TGTGCCACCAGCGAAAGACTAGCGGGAGGGCCGTCAAATGAGCAGTTCTTC
NA	TRBJ1-1	TRBV5-1	NA	CASSEGPEAFF	TGCGCCAGCAGCGAGGGACCCGAAGCTTTCTTT
TRBD1	TRBJ2-1	TRBV4-2	NA	CASSHSGTGDNEQFF	TGTGCCAGCAGCCATTCCGGGACAGGAGACAATGAGCAGTTCTTC
NA	TRBJ2-7	TRBV7-2	NA	CASSPTERVQYF	TGTGCCAGCAGCCCCACAGAGCGGGTGCAGTACTTC
NA	TRBJ2-1	TRBV28	few	CASSLLAGMLNEQFF	TGTGCCAGCAGTTTATTAGCCGGGATGTTAAATGAGCAGTTCTTC
TRBD1	TRBJ2-7	TRBV25-1	NA	CASSGHRTGSYEQYF	TGTGCCAGCAGTGGCCACCGGACAGGGTCCTACGAGCAGTACTTC
TRBD2	TRBJ2-1	TRBV5-1	few	CASRREGGSYNEQFF	TGCGCCAGCCGACGGGAGGGAGGCTCCTACAATGAGCAGTTCTTC